This record looks at one T cell receptor beta chain sequence and its context. The antigen remains unidentified. The source of the sample is a study of T cell responses to AZD1222 COVID-19 vaccine. Study results and caveats: Reportedly, nearly half of unique spike TCRs recognized epitopes outside B.1.351/B.1.1.7 mutations. None of the repertoires were sampled until the peak T cell response had passed. The study identified only five or six AZD1222 recipients as seropositive at baseline.

Assay used: immunoSEQ multiplex PCR; TCRdb lists only in-frame clones, some missing. The table includes some 81,000 clones, 70% to 90% detected once. With 3 bases removed from V and 0 bases from J, the gap between germline ends came to 14 bases. Germline CDR1 DFQATT, CDR2 SNEGSKA (reference sequence). This CDR3 has 15 amino acids. This TCR came from an adult who received the AZD1222 COVID-19 vaccine. The sample was peripheral blood, taken 28 days after the second AZD1222 dose. The rearrangement uses TRBV20-1 and TRBJ1-1, with D uncertain. CDR3 in DNA: TGCAGTGCTAGTCTTAGGCAGGCCCTGAACACTGAAGCTTTCTTT. This encodes CSASLRQALNTEAFF.